This paragraph covers one T cell receptor beta chain sequence. Its antigen is unknown. Base qualities are not at hand, and no much larger clone is one base apart. In the prospective study, participants were 18 to 89 years old, resided in about two dozen geographic areas of the United States, and were enrolled through a virtual design. Cohort assignment in the prospective study relied on participant-reported clinical history from a screening survey and a study questionnaire. Recovered participants in ImmuneRACE Cohort 3 were defined by two consecutive negative NP/OP PCR tests, clearance by a healthcare professional, or resolution of symptoms. Each participant in the prospective study had whole blood, serum and a nasopharyngeal or oropharyngeal swab collected by mobile phlebotomists. Over a roughly 2-month period, participants in the prospective study had the option of providing additional blood draws and questionnaires. Prospective study blood samples were shipped either frozen or at room temperature before DNA extraction.

This specimen belongs to a study of blood T cell repertoires in COVID-19 (dated by TCRdb to between 2020 and 2021). For the wider study: Samples covering the acute and convalescent phases of COVID-19 were provided by collaborators in the United States, Italy and Spain. The prospective study material was composed of cDNA or gDNA derived from T cells, B-cell-depleted T cells, or PBMCs. Deeply sampled blood TCRbeta repertoires from subjects exposed to, actively infected with, or recovered from COVID-19 were included in the dataset. The repertoires were released in a freely available public database intended as a resource for research on the immune response to SARS-CoV-2. The samples were drawn from the first 160 participants of the ongoing ImmuneRACE study and from 1,254 subjects provided by 6 global collaborators. Sample metadata almost always included a de-identified subject ID, COVID-19 status, age in years and sex. Where available, HLA class I and class II types were taken from metadata supplied by the sample provider and were not determined by assay-based typing.

TCRbeta CDR3 regions were amplified from genomic DNA using the immunoSEQ Assay, a bias-controlled multiplex PCR. On the study's bioinformatics: Nucleated cell counts per sample were estimated from amplification of reference gene primers within the assay. To quantify the absolute abundance of each unique TCRbeta CDR3 rearrangement, sequence reads were collapsed and filtered. For each sample, productive Simpson clonality was calculated by taking the square root of Simpson's diversity index across productive rearrangements. TCRdb's version of the immuneACCESS table is confined to in-frame rearrangements and falls short of the full clone set. An unresolved V gene accounts for under half of the shortfall where checked; the remainder is of unknown origin. For V, J and clone size, that table is used; D and trimming come from the DNA. This sample gives hundreds of thousands of clones in total; roughly 87% of them show up just once. The top ten hold around 3% of the sample.

On the study overall, not on this receptor specifically: Clinical and demographic metadata were provided uncurated, with the amount varying by source and participant.

This TCR was recovered from a woman in her thirties who had recovered from COVID-19. The source material was PBMCs or T cells enriched from blood (not recorded which).

The CDR3 region: CASSIGVAGSYNEQFF. The DNA sequence reads TGTGCCAGTAGTATAGGAGTAGCGGGGAGCTACAATGAGCAGTTCTTC. The chain links TRBV19 with TRBJ2-1; TRBD2 matches 8 bases in the middle. Counted from cysteine to phenylalanine, this CDR3 has 16 amino acids. Only the CDR3 DNA stays, 48 bases, in frame from base 1. Compared with germline, V lacks 1 base and J lacks 3 bases; bases without a gene match: 5. CDR1 LNHDA and CDR2 SQIVND are derived from the germline V gene (reference sequence).